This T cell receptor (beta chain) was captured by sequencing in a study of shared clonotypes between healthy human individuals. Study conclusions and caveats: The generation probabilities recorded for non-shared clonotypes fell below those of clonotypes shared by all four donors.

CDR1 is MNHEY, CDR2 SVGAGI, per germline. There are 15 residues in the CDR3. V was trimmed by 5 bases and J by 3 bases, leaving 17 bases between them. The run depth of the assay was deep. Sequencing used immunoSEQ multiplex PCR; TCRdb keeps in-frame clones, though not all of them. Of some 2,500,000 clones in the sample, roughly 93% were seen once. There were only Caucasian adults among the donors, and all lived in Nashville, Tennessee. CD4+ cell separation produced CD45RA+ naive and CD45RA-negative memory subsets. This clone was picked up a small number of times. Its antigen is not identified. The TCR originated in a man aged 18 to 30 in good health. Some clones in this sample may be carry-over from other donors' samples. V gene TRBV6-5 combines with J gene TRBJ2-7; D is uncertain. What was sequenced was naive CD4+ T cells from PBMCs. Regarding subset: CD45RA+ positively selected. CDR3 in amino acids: CASSKTPPGRYEQYF. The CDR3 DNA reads TGTGCCAGCAGTAAGACTCCCCCGGGTCGCTACGAGCAGTACTTC.